This TCR beta chain was identified in a study of T cells after yellow fever vaccination. Using its own MiXCR run on the 5' RACE reads, TCRdb lists one record per CDR3 protein. The sample includes under 55,000 distinct CDR3 sequences, 6.6% of them seen just once. The trim removed 2 bases at V and 6 bases at J, leaving 11 bases unmatched. This CDR3 has 16 amino acids. The germline V gene has CDR1 MNHEY and CDR2 SVGAGI. Sample: CD8+ T cells not binding an NS4B(214-222) dextramer, sorted from PBMCs, taken 35 to 50 days after the first yellow fever vaccination. This TCR was sampled from a man between 18 and 29 years old who received the YFV17D yellow fever vaccine. The V gene is TRBV6-5, the J gene TRBJ1-1; 8 bases fit TRBD1. The CDR3 region is CASSYGGRWTGSEAFF. The DNA of the CDR3 is TGTGCCAGCAGTTACGGGGGGCGGTGGACAGGGTCTGAAGCTTTCTTT.